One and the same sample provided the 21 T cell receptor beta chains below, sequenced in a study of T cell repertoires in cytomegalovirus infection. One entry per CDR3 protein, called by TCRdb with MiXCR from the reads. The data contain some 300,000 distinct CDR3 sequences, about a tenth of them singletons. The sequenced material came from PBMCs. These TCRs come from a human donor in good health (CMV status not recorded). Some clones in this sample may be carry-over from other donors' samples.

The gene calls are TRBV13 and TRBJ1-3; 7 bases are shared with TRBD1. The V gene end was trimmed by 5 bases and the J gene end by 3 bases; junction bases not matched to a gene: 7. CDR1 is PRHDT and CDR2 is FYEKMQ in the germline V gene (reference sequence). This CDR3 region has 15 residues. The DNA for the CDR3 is TGTGCCAGCAGCGATGGGACAGCGGGTGGAAACACCATATATTTT. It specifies CASSDGTAGGNTIYF.

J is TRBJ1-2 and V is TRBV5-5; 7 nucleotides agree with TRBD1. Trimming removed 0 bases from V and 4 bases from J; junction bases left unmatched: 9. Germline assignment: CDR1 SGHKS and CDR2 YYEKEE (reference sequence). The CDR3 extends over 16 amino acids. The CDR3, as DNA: TGTGCCAGCAGCTTGGGATCCGGGACAGATTTCTATGGCTACACCTTC. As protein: CASSLGSGTDFYGYTF.

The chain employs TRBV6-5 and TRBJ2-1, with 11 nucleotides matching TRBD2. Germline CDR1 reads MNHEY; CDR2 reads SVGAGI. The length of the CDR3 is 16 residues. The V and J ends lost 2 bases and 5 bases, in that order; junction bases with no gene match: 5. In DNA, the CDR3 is TGTGCCAGCAGTTACGGGTTAGCGGGGGGGAACAATGAGCAGTTCTTC. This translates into CASSYGLAGGNNEQFF.

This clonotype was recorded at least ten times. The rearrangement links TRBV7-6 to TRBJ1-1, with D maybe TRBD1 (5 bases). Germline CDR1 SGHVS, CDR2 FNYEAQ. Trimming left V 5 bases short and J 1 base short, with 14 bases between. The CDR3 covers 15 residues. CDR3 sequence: CASSLTQGANTEAFF. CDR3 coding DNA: TGTGCCAGCAGCCTGACCCAAGGGGCGAACACTGAAGCTTTCTTT.

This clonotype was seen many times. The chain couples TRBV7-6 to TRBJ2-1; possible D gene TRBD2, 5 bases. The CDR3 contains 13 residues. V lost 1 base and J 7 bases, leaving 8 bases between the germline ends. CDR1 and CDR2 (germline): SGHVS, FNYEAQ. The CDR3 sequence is CASSLGEINEQFF. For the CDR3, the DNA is TGTGCCAGCAGCTTAGGGGAGATTAATGAGCAGTTCTTC.

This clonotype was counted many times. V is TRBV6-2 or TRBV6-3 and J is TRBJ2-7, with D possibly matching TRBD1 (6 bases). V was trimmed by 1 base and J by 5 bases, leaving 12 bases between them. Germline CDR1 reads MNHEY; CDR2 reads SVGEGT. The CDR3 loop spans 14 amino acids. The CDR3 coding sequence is TGTGCCAGCAGTTACTACACAGGGATGAACGAGCAGTACTTC. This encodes CASSYYTGMNEQYF.

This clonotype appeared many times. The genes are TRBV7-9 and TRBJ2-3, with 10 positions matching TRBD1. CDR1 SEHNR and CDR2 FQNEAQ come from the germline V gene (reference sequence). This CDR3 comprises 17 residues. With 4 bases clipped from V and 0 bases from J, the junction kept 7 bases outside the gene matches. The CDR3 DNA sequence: TGTGCCAGCAGCTACGATCCGGGACAGGGGAGCACAGATACGCAGTATTTT. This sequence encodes CASSYDPGQGSTDTQYF.

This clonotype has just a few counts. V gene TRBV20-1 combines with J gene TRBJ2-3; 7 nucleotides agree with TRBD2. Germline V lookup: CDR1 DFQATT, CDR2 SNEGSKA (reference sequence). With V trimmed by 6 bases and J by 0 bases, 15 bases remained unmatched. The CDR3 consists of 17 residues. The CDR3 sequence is CSAPSASGGSSTDTQYF. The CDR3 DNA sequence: TGCAGTGCCCCCTCGGCTAGCGGAGGTTCTAGCACAGATACGCAGTATTTT.

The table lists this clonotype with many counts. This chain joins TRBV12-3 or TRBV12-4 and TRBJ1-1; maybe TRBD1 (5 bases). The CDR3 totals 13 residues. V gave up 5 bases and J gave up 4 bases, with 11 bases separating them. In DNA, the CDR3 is TGTGCCAGCAGTGTCGAGAGGGGCACTGAAGCTTTCTTT. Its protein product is CASSVERGTEAFF.

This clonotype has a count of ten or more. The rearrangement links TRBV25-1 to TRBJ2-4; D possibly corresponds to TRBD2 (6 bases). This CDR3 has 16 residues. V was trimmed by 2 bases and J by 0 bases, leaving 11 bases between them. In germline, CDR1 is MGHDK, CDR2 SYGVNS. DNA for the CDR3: TGTGCCAGCAGTGAAAGTCGGGGACTAGCCAAAAACATTCAGTACTTC. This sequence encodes CASSESRGLAKNIQYF.

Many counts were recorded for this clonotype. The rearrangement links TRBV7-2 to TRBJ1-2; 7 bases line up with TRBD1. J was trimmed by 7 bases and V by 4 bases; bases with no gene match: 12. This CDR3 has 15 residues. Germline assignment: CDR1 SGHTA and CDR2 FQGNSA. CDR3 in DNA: TGTGCCAGCAGCTATGGGACAGTTGATGGTGGTGGCTACACCTTC. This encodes CASSYGTVDGGGYTF.

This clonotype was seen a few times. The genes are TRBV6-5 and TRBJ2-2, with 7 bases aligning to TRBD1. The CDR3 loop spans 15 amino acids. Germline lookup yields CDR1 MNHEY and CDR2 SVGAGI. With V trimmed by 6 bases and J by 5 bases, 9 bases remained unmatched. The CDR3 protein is CASRTGTVTTGELFF. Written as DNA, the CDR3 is TGTGCCAGCAGAACCGGGACAGTTACTACCGGGGAGCTGTTTTTT.

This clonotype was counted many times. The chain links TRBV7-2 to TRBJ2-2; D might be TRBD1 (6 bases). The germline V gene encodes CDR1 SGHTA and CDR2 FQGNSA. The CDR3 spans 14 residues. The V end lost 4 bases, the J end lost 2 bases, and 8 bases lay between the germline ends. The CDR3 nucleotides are TGTGCCAGCAGCTGGGGGCCAAACACCGGGGAGCTGTTTTTT. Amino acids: CASSWGPNTGELFF.

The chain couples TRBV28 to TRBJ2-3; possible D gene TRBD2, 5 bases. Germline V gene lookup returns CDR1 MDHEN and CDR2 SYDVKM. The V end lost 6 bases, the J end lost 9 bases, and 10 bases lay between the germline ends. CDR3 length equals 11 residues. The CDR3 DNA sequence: TGTGCCAGCAGCTTAGCGACGACGCAGTATTTT. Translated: CASSLATTQYF. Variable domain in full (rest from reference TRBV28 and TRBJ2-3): DVKVTQSSRYLVKRTGEKVFLECVQDMDHENMFWYRQDPGLGLRLIYFSYDVKMKEKGDIPEGYSVSREKKERFSLILESASTNQTSMYLCASSLATTQYFGPGTRLTVL.

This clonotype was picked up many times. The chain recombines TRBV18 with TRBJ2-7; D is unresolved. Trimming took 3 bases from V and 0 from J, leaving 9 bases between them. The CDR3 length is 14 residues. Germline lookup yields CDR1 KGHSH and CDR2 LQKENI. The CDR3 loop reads CASSPTASSYEQYV. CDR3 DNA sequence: TGTGCCAGCTCACCCACAGCGAGCTCCTACGAGCAGTACGTC.

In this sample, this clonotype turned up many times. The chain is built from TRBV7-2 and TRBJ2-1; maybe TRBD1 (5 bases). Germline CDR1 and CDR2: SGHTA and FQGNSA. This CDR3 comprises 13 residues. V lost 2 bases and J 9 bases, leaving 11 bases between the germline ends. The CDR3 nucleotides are TGTGCCAGCAGCTTAAAGGGGTTCGGTGAGCAGTTCTTC. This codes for CASSLKGFGEQFF.

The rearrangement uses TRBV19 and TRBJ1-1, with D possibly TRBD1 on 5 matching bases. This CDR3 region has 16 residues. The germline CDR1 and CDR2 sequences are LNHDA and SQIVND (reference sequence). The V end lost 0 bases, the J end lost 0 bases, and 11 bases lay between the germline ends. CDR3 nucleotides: TGTGCCAGTAGTATAGAGGGGGGATTCATGAACACTGAAGCTTTCTTT. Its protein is CASSIEGGFMNTEAFF.

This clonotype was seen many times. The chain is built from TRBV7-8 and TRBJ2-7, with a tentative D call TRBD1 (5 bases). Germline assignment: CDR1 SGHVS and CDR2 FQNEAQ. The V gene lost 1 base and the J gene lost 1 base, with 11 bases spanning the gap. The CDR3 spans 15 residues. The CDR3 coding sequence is TGTGCCAGCAGCTTAGAGGGTGCAGGGTCCTACGAGCAGTACGTC. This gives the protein CASSLEGAGSYEQYV.

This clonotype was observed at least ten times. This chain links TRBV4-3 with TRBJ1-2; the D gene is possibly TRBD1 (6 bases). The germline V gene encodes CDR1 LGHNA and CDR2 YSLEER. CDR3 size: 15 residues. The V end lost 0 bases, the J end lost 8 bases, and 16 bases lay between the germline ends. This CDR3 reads CASSQEIGGAMGYTF. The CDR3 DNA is TGCGCCAGCAGCCAAGAAATCGGGGGCGCGATGGGCTACACCTTC.

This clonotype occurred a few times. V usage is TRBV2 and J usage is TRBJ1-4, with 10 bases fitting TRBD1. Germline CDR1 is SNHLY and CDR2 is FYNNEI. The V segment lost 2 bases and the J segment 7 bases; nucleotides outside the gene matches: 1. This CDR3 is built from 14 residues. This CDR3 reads CASSERDRGEKLFF. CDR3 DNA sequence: TGTGCCAGCAGTGAACGGGACAGGGGTGAAAAACTGTTTTTT.

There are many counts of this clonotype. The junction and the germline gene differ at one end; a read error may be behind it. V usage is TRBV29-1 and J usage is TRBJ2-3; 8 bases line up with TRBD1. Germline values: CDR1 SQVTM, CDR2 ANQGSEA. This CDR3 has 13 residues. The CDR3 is CSVEGQGPDAQYF. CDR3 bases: TGCAGCGTTGAAGGACAGGGGCCAGATGCGCAGTATTTT.